These 7 T cell receptor beta chains came from one sample sequenced in a study of cytomegalovirus exposure and HLA in healthy donors. Primers: 60 Vbeta forward and 13 Jbeta reverse. Clones were sequenced by immunoSEQ multiplex PCR, and TCRdb holds only the in-frame ones, with some missing. The top ten clones hold 5.5% to 8% of a sample with about 100,000 clones, around four fifths of them seen once. The material sequenced was PBMCs. These receptors all come from a man younger than 40 in good health and CMV-seronegative.

This chain uses TRBV5-1 with TRBJ2-3; D gene uncertain. CDR3 size: 14 residues. With 1 base removed from V and 6 bases from J, the gap between germline ends came to 12 bases. The germline V gene encodes CDR1 SGHRS and CDR2 YFSETQ. This chain's CDR3 is CASSLSASSDTQYF. The CDR3 DNA sequence: TGCGCCAGCAGCTTGTCGGCTAGTTCCGATACGCAGTATTTT.

This chain links TRBV29-1 with TRBJ1-1, with 10 bases fitting TRBD1. Germline CDR1 and CDR2: SQVTM and ANQGSEA. The CDR3 sequence is 17 residues long. With V trimmed by 5 bases and J by 1 base, 13 bases remained unmatched. The DNA for the CDR3 is TGCAGCGTTCCCGGGACAGGGGCTGCCTACAGGAACACTGAAGCTTTCTTT. Translating gives CSVPGTGAAYRNTEAFF.

The rearrangement joins TRBV5-4 to TRBJ1-2; TRBD1 matches 8 bases. The junction had 2 bases not matched to a gene; V was cut back by 5 bases and J by 5 bases. CDR1 is SGHNT and CDR2 is YYREEE in the germline V gene (reference sequence). This CDR3 spans 12 amino acids. Here the CDR3 reads CASRDRAYGYTF. CDR3 nucleotide sequence: TGTGCCAGCAGGGACAGGGCGTATGGCTACACCTTC. Looking up the rest from reference TRBV5-4 and TRBJ1-2 gives the full variable domain: ETGVTQSPTHLIKTRGQQVTLRCSSQSGHNTVSWYQQALGQGPQFIFQYYREEENGRGNFPPRFSGLQFPNYSSELNVNALELDDSALYLCASRDRAYGYTFGSGTRLTVV.

This chain links TRBV7-3 with TRBJ2-2, with TRBD1 matching 7 bases. The V and J ends lost 2 bases and 1 base, in that order; junction bases with no gene match: 4. The CDR3 has 16 amino acids. Germline lookup yields CDR1 SGHTA and CDR2 FQGTGA. The CDR3, as DNA: TGTGCCAGCAGCTTATATAGGACAGGGAACACCGGGGAGCTGTTTTTT. Translated: CASSLYRTGNTGELFF.

This clone was observed a single time. The chain carries TRBV5-1 and TRBJ1-3; D might be TRBD1 (6 bases). The V and J ends lost 6 bases and 2 bases respectively, with 9 bases between them. Germline-derived CDR1 and CDR2 are SGHRS and YFSETQ. This CDR3 is built from 13 residues. CDR3 sequence reads: CASTGDTGNTIYF. DNA for the CDR3: TGCGCCAGCACCGGGGACACTGGAAACACCATATATTTT. Full variable domain (rest looked up from reference TRBV5-1 and TRBJ1-3): KAGVTQTPRYLIKTRGQQVTLSCSPISGHRSVSWYQQTPGQGLQFLFEYFSETQRNKGNFPGRFSGRQFSNSRSEMNVSTLELGDSALYLCASTGDTGNTIYFGEGSWLTVV.

This clone was detected a few times. Relative to the germline gene, one junction end is altered; a read error may explain this. This sequence joins TRBV6-5 and TRBJ1-3, with TRBD1 matching over 9 bases. In germline, CDR1 is MNHEY, CDR2 SVGAGI. CDR3 length: 14 residues. This CDR3 is CASTGGQGGYTIYF. The DNA of the CDR3 is TGTGCCAGTACGGGGGGACAGGGTGGATACACCATATATTTT.

This chain connects TRBV6-4 to TRBJ2-3, with 14 bases lining up with TRBD2. J was trimmed by 8 bases and V by 4 bases; bases with no gene match: 8. This CDR3 spans 16 amino acids. Germline V gives CDR1 MRHNA, CDR2 SNTAGT. Here the CDR3 DNA reads TGTGCCAGCAGTGCAGGGGGACTAGCGGGGGCGTCTACGCAGTATTTT. Translation gives CASSAGGLAGASTQYF.